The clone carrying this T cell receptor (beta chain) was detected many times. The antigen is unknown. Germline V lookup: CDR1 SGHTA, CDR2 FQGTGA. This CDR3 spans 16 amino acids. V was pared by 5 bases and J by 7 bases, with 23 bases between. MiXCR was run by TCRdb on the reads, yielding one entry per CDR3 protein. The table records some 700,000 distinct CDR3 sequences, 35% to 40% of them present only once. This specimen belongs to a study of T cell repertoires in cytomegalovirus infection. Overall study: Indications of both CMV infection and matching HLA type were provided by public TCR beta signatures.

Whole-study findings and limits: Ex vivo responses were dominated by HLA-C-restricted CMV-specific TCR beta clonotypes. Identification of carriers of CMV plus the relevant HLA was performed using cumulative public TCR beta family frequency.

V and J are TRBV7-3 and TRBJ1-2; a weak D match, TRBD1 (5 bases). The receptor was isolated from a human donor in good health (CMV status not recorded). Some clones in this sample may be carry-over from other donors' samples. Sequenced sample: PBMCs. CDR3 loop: CASSATGTSAYGGYTF. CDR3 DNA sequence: TGTGCCAGCAGCGCGACCGGGACTTCTGCTTATGGTGGCTACACCTTC.